The 21 T cell receptor beta chains presented below share a single source sample, sequenced in a study of blood T cell repertoires in COVID-19. Clones were read by immunoSEQ multiplex PCR, and TCRdb kept only the in-frame ones, dropping some. This sample has fewer than 120,000 clones, with almost 80% found just once. Sequenced: peripheral blood. The receptors were sampled from a woman aged 80 or over with active or convalescent COVID-19.

This clone was observed a few times. The chain joins TRBV11-2 to TRBJ2-7; TRBD2 matches at 9 bases. The V gene's germline CDR1 is SGHAT and CDR2 FQNNGV. V shed 5 bases and J 5 bases; nucleotides not matched to a gene: 10. The CDR3 is 15 amino acids. In DNA form, the CDR3 reads TGTGCCAGCAGCCGGAGGGCGGGAGGGGTCCACGAGCAGTACTTC. It yields the protein CASSRRAGGVHEQYF.

The chain has TRBV18 and TRBJ1-2; 8 positions agree with TRBD1. Germline V gene sequence: CDR1 KGHSH, CDR2 LQKENI. The CDR3 sequence is 14 residues long. With V trimmed by 5 bases and J by 7 bases, 9 bases remained unmatched. The CDR3 bases are TGTGCCAGCTCAGCGATACAGGGGGTTGCTGGCTACACCTTC. It yields the protein CASSAIQGVAGYTF.

A few counts support this clone. The chain combines TRBV5-6 with TRBJ2-7, with 8 bases lining up with TRBD2. CDR1 SGHDT and CDR2 YYEEEE come from the germline V gene. The trim removed 2 bases at V and 2 bases at J, leaving 3 bases unmatched. The CDR3 is 14 amino acids. The CDR3 DNA is TGTGCCAGCAGCTTTTCCGGGAGGGCCTACGAGCAGTACTTC. This codes for CASSFSGRAYEQYF.

V is TRBV9 and J is TRBJ2-5; D is possibly TRBD2 (6 bases). CDR3 length: 14 amino acids. V was trimmed by 0 bases and J by 1 base, leaving 7 bases between them. Germline-derived CDR1 and CDR2 are SGDLS and YYNGEE. CDR3 protein: CASSVGDSQETQYF. CDR3 nucleotide sequence: TGTGCCAGCAGCGTAGGGGACTCCCAAGAGACCCAGTACTTC. Full variable domain (missing parts from reference TRBV9 and TRBJ2-5): DSGVTQTPKHLITATGQRVTLRCSPRSGDLSVYWYQQSLDQGLQFLIQYYNGEERAKGNILERFSAQQFPDLHSELNLSSLELGDSALYFCASSVGDSQETQYFGPGTRLLVL.

The CDR3: CASTVGQGPEQYF. CDR3 DNA: TGCGCCAGCACAGTAGGACAGGGCCCCGAGCAGTACTTC. The rearrangement joins TRBV5-1 to TRBJ2-7, with 8 bases that match TRBD1. The V and J ends lost 6 bases and 6 bases, in that order; junction bases with no gene match: 8. CDR1 and CDR2 from the germline V gene are SGHRS and YFSETQ. The CDR3 is made up of 13 amino acids.

CDR3 in amino acids: CASSSGQSYNEQFF. DNA of the CDR3: TGCGCCAGCAGCTCGGGACAGTCCTACAATGAGCAGTTCTTC. The chain is built from TRBV5-1 and TRBJ2-1, with 7 nucleotides matching TRBD1. Losses at the gene ends were 3 bases for V and 1 base for J; bases not matched to a gene: 1. In germline, CDR1 is SGHRS, CDR2 YFSETQ. CDR3 size: 14 residues. The variable domain in full, with the rest retrieved from reference TRBV5-1 and TRBJ2-1, is KAGVTQTPRYLIKTRGQQVTLSCSPISGHRSVSWYQQTPGQGLQFLFEYFSETQRNKGNFPGRFSGRQFSNSRSEMNVSTLELGDSALYLCASSSGQSYNEQFFGPGTRLTVL.

V usage is TRBV6-5 and J usage is TRBJ2-3; D not certain. The germline CDR1 and CDR2 sequences are MNHEY and SVGAGI. The V gene lost 7 bases and the J gene lost 0 bases, with 5 bases spanning the gap. This CDR3 comprises 12 residues. Here the CDR3 DNA reads TGTGCCAGCACTACTAGCACAGATACGCAGTATTTT. It is translated as CASTTSTDTQYF.

The chain uses TRBV7-8 and TRBJ1-6; D possibly corresponds to TRBD1 (6 bases). Germline V gene sequence: CDR1 SGHVS, CDR2 FQNEAQ. Trimming took off 3 bases at V and 5 bases at J, with 11 bases between the two ends. The CDR3 spans 15 residues. Here the CDR3 DNA reads TGTGCCAGCAGCTTGATGACAGGCCATAATTCACCCCTCCACTTT. The encoded protein is CASSLMTGHNSPLHF.

The chain combines TRBV27 with TRBJ2-7; a weak D match, TRBD2 (6 bases). CDR3 length: 12 amino acids. The V end lost 3 bases, the J end lost 3 bases, and 6 bases lay between the germline ends. Germline assignment: CDR1 MNHEY and CDR2 SMNVEV (reference sequence). The CDR3 nucleotides are TGTGCCAGCAGTTTCGGGGGCTACGAGCAGTACTTC. As protein: CASSFGGYEQYF.

The gene calls are TRBV6-2 or TRBV6-3 and TRBJ2-1; D is possibly TRBD2 (6 bases). Germline values: CDR1 MNHEY, CDR2 SVGEGT. The V and J ends lost 0 bases and 4 bases respectively, with 10 bases between them. The CDR3 consists of 15 residues. CDR3 nucleotides: TGTGCCAGCAGTTACTCTGGAGGGGCATACAATGAGCAGTTCTTC. This encodes CASSYSGGAYNEQFF.

The chain is built from TRBV5-1 and TRBJ2-2, with 9 bases matching TRBD1. The V segment lost 4 bases and the J segment 4 bases; nucleotides outside the gene matches: 5. Germline CDR1 is SGHRS and CDR2 is YFSETQ. This CDR3 is built from 15 residues. The chain's CDR3 is CASSRDRVITGELFF. The CDR3 DNA is TGCGCCAGCAGCCGGGACAGGGTTATCACCGGGGAGCTGTTTTTT.

This clone showed up just once. The chain recombines TRBV5-6 with TRBJ1-6, with 9 bases fitting TRBD1. V trimming: 3 bases; J trimming: 10 bases; junction bases outside the gene matches: 8. The germline V gene has CDR1 SGHDT and CDR2 YYEEEE. The CDR3 loop spans 15 amino acids. The DNA for the CDR3 is TGTGCCAGCAGCTGGAACAGGGGGCAGGACTCACCCCTCCACTTT. It encodes CASSWNRGQDSPLHF.

This clone was seen only a few times. The gene calls are TRBV4-2 and TRBJ2-2; D is possibly TRBD2 (5 bases). Deletions cut 3 bases from V and 6 bases from J, with 11 bases between. Germline CDR1 and CDR2: LGHNA and YNFKEQ. The CDR3 runs to 14 residues. The CDR3 DNA follows: TGTGCCAGCAGCCAGCGACTATTACCCGGGGAGCTGTTTTTT. Translation gives CASSQRLLPGELFF.

The CDR3 sequence is CASSLTGFPTETQYF. As DNA, the CDR3 is TGTGCCAGCAGCTTGACAGGGTTCCCGACAGAGACCCAGTACTTC. This rearrangement joins TRBV5-5 to TRBJ2-5, with a possible D match to TRBD1 (6 bases). The ends were cut back, 1 base at V and 4 bases at J, with 14 bases in the middle. There are 15 residues in the CDR3. Germline CDR1 SGHKS, CDR2 YYEKEE (reference sequence). The full variable domain, with the rest looked up from reference TRBV5-5 and TRBJ2-5, is DAGVTQSPTHLIKTRGQQVTLRCSPISGHKSVSWYQQVLGQGPQFIFQYYEKEERGRGNFPDRFSARQFPNYSSELNVNALLLGDSALYLCASSLTGFPTETQYFGPGTRLLVL.

The chain recombines TRBV4-3 with TRBJ1-4; D uncertain. V shed 0 bases and J shed 5 bases, with 10 bases lying between them. CDR1 and CDR2 (germline): LGHNA, YSLEER. This CDR3 has 15 amino acids. The CDR3 DNA follows: TGCGCCAGCAGCCAAGATTTCTCCCCCAATGAAAAACTGTTTTTT. The encoded protein is CASSQDFSPNEKLFF.

In its sample, this clone was seen once. The V call is TRBV5-1, the J call TRBJ2-1, with 9 positions matching TRBD1. The CDR3 spans 13 residues. With V trimmed by 4 bases and J by 9 bases, 5 bases remained unmatched. CDR1 and CDR2 (germline): SGHRS, YFSETQ. The DNA of the CDR3 is TGCGCCAGCAGCCTGGGACAGGGATTTGAGCAGTTCTTC. Translated: CASSLGQGFEQFF.

The chain couples TRBV7-2 to TRBJ2-3; D perhaps matches TRBD1 (5 bases). The germline V and J ends were trimmed by 4 bases and 1 base, with 9 bases remaining between them. The germline CDR1 and CDR2 sequences are SGHTA and FQGNSA. This CDR3 is 14 amino acids long. The CDR3 region is CASSWLGGTDTQYF. Written as DNA, the CDR3 is TGTGCCAGCAGCTGGCTAGGGGGCACAGATACGCAGTATTTT.

This chain links TRBV5-8 with TRBJ2-5; a weak D match, TRBD1 (6 bases). CDR3 length: 13 amino acids. Germline loops: CDR1 SGHTS, CDR2 YDEGEE. The ends were cut back, 0 bases at V and 5 bases at J, with 8 bases in the middle. CDR3 sequence: CASSLGGPETQYF. CDR3 nucleotide sequence: TGTGCCAGCAGCTTGGGGGGGCCGGAGACCCAGTACTTC.

This sequence joins TRBV7-8 and TRBJ1-2, with a weak D call TRBD1 (6 bases). The V end was cut by 4 bases, the J end by 4 bases, with 7 bases between. Germline CDR1 reads SGHVS; CDR2 reads FQNEAQ. The CDR3 loop spans 12 amino acids. The CDR3 sequence: CASSSTGYGYTF. The CDR3 DNA reads TGTGCCAGCAGCTCGACAGGCTATGGCTACACCTTC.

The chain employs TRBV15 and TRBJ1-1; D is undetermined. Trimming removed 0 bases at V and 4 bases at J, with 9 bases between. The CDR3 extends over 14 amino acids. Germline V gene lookup returns CDR1 LNHNV and CDR2 YYDKDF (reference sequence). The DNA of the CDR3 is TGTGCCACCAGCAGAGACCGACACACCACTGAAGCTTTCTTT. The encoded protein is CATSRDRHTTEAFF.

V and J are TRBV4-2 and TRBJ1-2, with 7 positions matching TRBD1. CDR1 is LGHNA, CDR2 YNFKEQ, per germline. The CDR3 is 16 amino acids. V gave up 4 bases and J gave up 8 bases; unmatched junction bases: 16. The CDR3 loop reads CASSLETGTAYAGYTF. Here the CDR3 DNA reads TGTGCCAGCAGCCTAGAAACCGGGACAGCCTATGCCGGCTACACCTTC.